The 29 T cell receptor beta chains below come from one sample, sequenced in a study of Ad26.COV2.S vaccination and SARS-CoV-2 variants. Repertoires were generated with immunoSEQ multiplex PCR, while TCRdb's copy carries only in-frame clones and drops some. In the table there are 440,000 or so clones, 89% of which are singletons. As for treatment: about 20 received Ad26.COV2.S at low or high dose, single or two shots; 5 received placebo; per-sample allocation not given. Sampling was performed 63 days after the first vaccine or placebo injection. The source was peripheral blood, collected in a trial of Ad26.COV2.S vaccine versus placebo. The receptor set was obtained from a person aged 18-65 years who received the Ad26.COV2.S COVID-19 vaccine or a placebo.

V and J are TRBV18 and TRBJ2-3; the D gene is possibly TRBD1 (5 bases). V was pared by 1 base and J by 2 bases, with 10 bases between. CDR3 length: 15 amino acids. Germline-derived CDR1 and CDR2 are KGHSH and LQKENI. CDR3 coding DNA: TGTGCCAGCTCACCACAACAGGAGCCCACAGATACGCAGTATTTT. Its translation is CASSPQQEPTDTQYF.

The chain recombines TRBV4-2 with TRBJ2-7; 10 positions agree with TRBD2. Germline values: CDR1 LGHNA, CDR2 YNFKEQ. There are 18 residues in the CDR3. V shed 4 bases and J 1 base; nucleotides not matched to a gene: 13. The CDR3 DNA reads TGTGCCAGCAGCCGAAATAGCGGGAGGCTCAGCCTTTCCTACGAGCAGTACTTC. Its protein product is CASSRNSGRLSLSYEQYF.

The gene calls are TRBV5-1 and TRBJ2-3; D unresolved. V lost 5 bases, J lost 3 bases, and 10 bases lay in between. Germline V gives CDR1 SGHRS, CDR2 YFSETQ. The CDR3 consists of 13 residues. CDR3 sequence (DNA): TGCGCCAGCAGGGACGACCCAACAGATACGCAGTATTTT. This translates into CASRDDPTDTQYF.

The chain couples TRBV6-6 to TRBJ2-3; TRBD1 matches at 9 bases. V was clipped by 5 bases and J by 6 bases; unmatched bases: 15. The CDR3 length is 17 residues. CDR1 is MNHNY and CDR2 is SVGAGI in the germline V gene (reference sequence). The CDR3 sequence: CASSLQGWGTGMDTQYF. CDR3 nucleotide sequence: TGTGCCAGCAGTCTCCAAGGATGGGGGACAGGGATGGATACGCAGTATTTT.

This chain links TRBV7-3 with TRBJ2-5; D is possibly TRBD2 (5 bases). Germline V lookup: CDR1 SGHTA, CDR2 FQGTGA. The CDR3 contains 14 residues. With 4 bases removed from V and 1 base from J, the gap between germline ends came to 10 bases. This CDR3 is CASSSGLAQETQYF. The CDR3 coding sequence is TGTGCCAGCAGCTCCGGACTCGCCCAAGAGACCCAGTACTTC. The whole variable domain, filled in from reference TRBV7-3 and TRBJ2-5, reads GAGVSQTPSNKVTEKGKYVELRCDPISGHTALYWYRQSLGQGPEFLIYFQGTGAADDSGLPNDRFFAVRPEGSVSTLKIQRTERGDSAVYLCASSSGLAQETQYFGPGTRLLVL.

V usage is TRBV20-1 and J usage is TRBJ2-5; no firm D call. This CDR3 comprises 10 residues. Germline V gene data show CDR1 as DFQATT and CDR2 as SNEGSKA (reference sequence). V was pared by 7 bases and J by 5 bases, with 8 bases between. The CDR3 DNA is TGCAGTGGGTTCGGCGAGACCCAGTACTTC. Translating gives CSGFGETQYF.

This sequence joins TRBV9 and TRBJ2-5; 13 nucleotides agree with TRBD2. This CDR3 has 18 residues. V was clipped by 0 bases and J by 5 bases; unmatched bases: 10. Germline loops: CDR1 SGDLS, CDR2 YYNGEE. CDR3 region: CASSVGGTSGVPRETQYF. CDR3 sequence (DNA): TGTGCCAGCAGCGTAGGGGGGACTAGCGGGGTGCCCAGGGAGACCCAGTACTTC. The full variable domain, in which reference TRBV9 and TRBJ2-5 provide the parts outside the CDR3, is DSGVTQTPKHLITATGQRVTLRCSPRSGDLSVYWYQQSLDQGLQFLIQYYNGEERAKGNILERFSAQQFPDLHSELNLSSLELGDSALYFCASSVGGTSGVPRETQYFGPGTRLLVL.

V and J are TRBV2 and TRBJ1-2; 12 bases are shared with TRBD1. The CDR3 is 12 amino acids. Germline trimming cut 8 bases from V and 7 bases from J; bases unmatched to any gene: 2. Germline V lookup: CDR1 SNHLY, CDR2 FYNNEI. CDR3 sequence: CASGTGGFGYTF. In DNA, the CDR3 is TGTGCCAGCGGGACAGGGGGCTTTGGCTACACCTTC.

This chain links TRBV7-9 with TRBJ1-1; TRBD1 matches at 9 bases. There are 14 residues in the CDR3. J gave up 10 bases and V 3 bases, and 9 bases lay outside the gene matches. The germline V gene has CDR1 SEHNR and CDR2 FQNEAQ (reference sequence). Here the CDR3 DNA reads TGTGCCAGCAGCTTTCGACAGGGGGGCGCCGGAGCTTTCTTT. Amino acids: CASSFRQGGAGAFF. Together with reference TRBV7-9 and TRBJ1-1, the CDR3 gives the full variable domain: DTGVSQNPRHKITKRGQNVTFRCDPISEHNRLYWYRQTLGQGPEFLTYFQNEAQLEKSRLLSDRFSAERPKGSFSTLEIQRTEQGDSAMYLCASSFRQGGAGAFFGQGTRLTVV.

The chain is built from TRBV18 and TRBJ2-7, with D unresolved. This CDR3 spans 14 amino acids. V lost 1 base to trimming and J lost 8 bases, with 15 bases between them. Germline assignment: CDR1 KGHSH and CDR2 LQKENI. This CDR3 is CASSPRQDSPKQYF. The CDR3 DNA sequence: TGTGCCAGCTCACCACGGCAGGATTCCCCAAAGCAGTACTTC.

The genes are TRBV28 and TRBJ1-3; D is ambiguous. The CDR3 is 17 residues long. The germline CDR1 and CDR2 sequences are MDHEN and SYDVKM. V lost 3 bases, J lost 2 bases, and 17 bases lay in between. Here the CDR3 DNA reads TGTGCCAGCAGTTTGGCCTTCTCGTATACAGCTGGAAACACCATATATTTT. Its translation: CASSLAFSYTAGNTIYF.

This rearrangement joins TRBV14 to TRBJ1-3; no reliable D call. The CDR3 covers 14 residues. V was cut by 4 bases and J by 1 base, with 8 bases left in between. Per the germline V gene, CDR1 is SGHDN and CDR2 is FVKESK. The CDR3 is CASSPWGSGNTIYF. In DNA, the CDR3 is TGTGCCAGCAGCCCTTGGGGTTCTGGAAACACCATATATTTT.

Regarding this clone: Within the sample, other DNA sequences also encode this same CDR3. V and J are TRBV29-1 and TRBJ1-5, with 9 positions matching TRBD1. Germline CDR1 is SQVTM and CDR2 is ANQGSEA. V shed 6 bases and J 1 base; nucleotides not matched to a gene: 4. The CDR3 sequence is 14 residues long. Written as DNA, the CDR3 is TGCAGCGTGGGGACAGGGAGGAGCAATCAGCCCCAGCATTTT. The encoded protein is CSVGTGRSNQPQHF.

In DNA, the CDR3 is TGTGCCAGCAGTGGGCCCACTCGCACCGGGGAGCTGTTTTTT. Translating it yields CASSGPTRTGELFF. The chain carries TRBV2 and TRBJ2-2, with D unresolved. CDR1 and CDR2 (germline): SNHLY, FYNNEI. CDR3 length equals 14 residues. Trimming stripped 4 bases from V and 4 bases from J, with 10 bases between.

This chain joins TRBV5-8 and TRBJ1-5, with D unresolved. Per the germline V gene, CDR1 is SGHTS and CDR2 is YDEGEE. This CDR3 spans 13 amino acids. Trimming removed 4 bases at V and 3 bases at J, with 8 bases between. DNA for the CDR3: TGTGCCAGCAGCCCGGTCTACAATCAGCCCCAGCATTTT. Amino acid sequence: CASSPVYNQPQHF.

This clone appeared a few times. V gene TRBV5-5 combines with J gene TRBJ2-7; D might be TRBD1 or TRBD2, each matching 6 bases. Germline V CDR1 and CDR2: SGHKS, YYEKEE (reference sequence). This CDR3 is 14 amino acids long. V lost 4 bases and J lost 2, with 13 bases in between. In nucleotides, the CDR3 is TGTGCCAGCAGCCCCGTGGGGGGCACCTACGAGCAGTACTTC. Translating gives CASSPVGGTYEQYF.

V and J are TRBV20-1 and TRBJ1-4; D call uncertain. Germline V gene lookup returns CDR1 DFQATT and CDR2 SNEGSKA (reference sequence). The CDR3 has 11 amino acids. Between the trimmed V and J ends, which lost 5 bases and 8 bases, there was a span of 9 bases. CDR3 sequence (DNA): TGCAGTGCTTTAGTACGAGAAAAACTGTTTTTT. This codes for CSALVREKLFF.

This clone was observed a handful of times. The CDR3 DNA follows: TGTGCCTGGAGTACGGCAGGGAAGATTTCACCCCTCCACTTT. Translation gives CAWSTAGKISPLHF. The chain is built from TRBV30 and TRBJ1-6; the D gene is possibly TRBD1 (5 bases). Trimming removed 2 bases from V and 9 bases from J, with 14 bases in between. The CDR3 spans 14 residues. Germline CDR1 GTSNPN, CDR2 SVGIG (reference sequence).

The chain employs TRBV5-1 and TRBJ2-7; the match to TRBD1 covers 8 bases. V trimming: 4 bases; J trimming: 2 bases; junction bases outside the gene matches: 8. The CDR3 loop spans 15 amino acids. Per the germline V gene, CDR1 is SGHRS and CDR2 is YFSETQ. CDR3 sequence reads: CASSGMTGVPYEQYF. The DNA of the CDR3 is TGCGCCAGCAGCGGAATGACAGGGGTCCCCTACGAGCAGTACTTC.

This chain links TRBV28 with TRBJ2-7; TRBD2 agrees at 7 bases. The germline V gene encodes CDR1 MDHEN and CDR2 SYDVKM. The CDR3 sequence is 16 residues long. V dropped 6 bases and J dropped 3; count of bases not matched to a gene: 14. CDR3 sequence: CASSPWRAGRFYEQYF. The CDR3 coding sequence is TGTGCCAGCAGCCCCTGGAGAGCGGGAAGATTCTACGAGCAGTACTTC.

In this sample, this clone turned up once. The chain is built from TRBV5-1 and TRBJ2-5; a possible D gene is TRBD1 (6 bases). V lost 1 base, J lost 4 bases, and 17 bases lay in between. The CDR3 consists of 16 residues. The germline gives CDR1 SGHRS, CDR2 YFSETQ. The CDR3 loop reads CASSLYPHRDGETQYF. In DNA form, the CDR3 reads TGCGCCAGCAGCTTGTACCCCCACAGGGACGGAGAGACCCAGTACTTC.

This sequence joins TRBV27 and TRBJ2-2; D not resolved. Germline CDR1 MNHEY, CDR2 SMNVEV (reference sequence). V was clipped by 6 bases and J by 4 bases, with 6 bases between them. The CDR3 runs 12 residues. The CDR3 loop is CASSSPTGELFF. In DNA, the CDR3 is TGTGCCAGCAGCTCCCCCACCGGGGAGCTGTTTTTT.

The genes are TRBV18 and TRBJ2-3, with TRBD2 identical over 7 bases. This CDR3 is 18 amino acids long. Germline assignment: CDR1 KGHSH and CDR2 LQKENI. V trimming: 0 bases; J trimming: 3 bases; junction bases outside the gene matches: 12. The CDR3 region is CASSPPGGGRRLTDTQYF. CDR3 coding DNA: TGTGCCAGCTCACCACCTGGGGGAGGGCGTCGTCTAACAGATACGCAGTATTTT.

The chain combines TRBV6-1 with TRBJ2-7, with TRBD1 identical over 11 bases. The CDR3 consists of 16 residues. With 0 bases clipped from V and 1 base from J, the junction kept 2 bases outside the gene matches. Germline V gene sequence: CDR1 MNHNS, CDR2 SASEGT. The CDR3 region has the DNA TGTGCCAGCAGTGAAGCGGGGACAGGGGGATCCTACGAGCAGTACTTC. This codes for CASSEAGTGGSYEQYF.

V and J are TRBV23-1 and TRBJ2-7; unclear D gene. TRBV23-1 is filed as an ORF, its function uncertain. Trimming removed 4 bases from V and 3 bases from J, with 7 bases in between. The CDR3 is 12 amino acids. The CDR3 loop reads CASSPGRYEQYF. CDR3 bases: TGCGCCAGCAGTCCGGGCCGCTACGAGCAGTACTTC.

The gene calls are TRBV27 and TRBJ2-1; TRBD1 is a possible D gene (5 bases). The CDR3 sequence is 16 residues long. CDR1 MNHEY and CDR2 SMNVEV come from the germline V gene (reference sequence). The V end lost 6 bases, the J end lost 8 bases, and 23 bases lay between the germline ends. This CDR3 is CASSPIAGWVGDEQFF. The CDR3 coding sequence is TGTGCCAGCAGCCCAATCGCAGGGTGGGTAGGCGATGAGCAGTTCTTC.

The CDR3 sequence is CASSDFLGGNTEAFF. In nucleotides, the CDR3 is TGTGCCAGCAGTGATTTTCTGGGTGGGAACACTGAAGCTTTCTTT. The chain carries TRBV6-1 and TRBJ1-1; no clear D. V was shortened by 3 bases and J by 1 base, with 12 bases between the two germline ends. Per germline, CDR1 MNHNS and CDR2 SASEGT. The CDR3 is 15 amino acids.

This chain connects TRBV4-1 to TRBJ1-2, with no clear D. The CDR3 extends over 17 amino acids. The germline V gene encodes CDR1 MGHRA and CDR2 YSYEKL. The V and J ends lost 0 bases and 8 bases respectively, with 22 bases between them. CDR3 nucleotide sequence: TGCGCCAGCAGCCAAGATACGGCGACACGGGGAATGGGAGGCTACACCTTC. Translated, it gives CASSQDTATRGMGGYTF.

The CDR3 sequence: CAWRGAIPAHEQYF. CDR3 DNA sequence: TGTGCCTGGAGAGGGGCTATCCCCGCGCACGAGCAGTACTTC. The genes are TRBV30 and TRBJ2-7; TRBD1 is a possible D gene (5 bases). The CDR3 is made up of 14 amino acids. CDR1 and CDR2 (germline): GTSNPN, SVGIG (reference sequence). V gave up 3 bases and J gave up 5 bases, with 17 bases separating them. Using reference TRBV30 and TRBJ2-7 for the parts outside the CDR3, the full variable domain is SQTIHQWPATLVQPVGSPLSLECTVEGTSNPNLYWYRQAAGRGLQLLFYSVGIGQISSEVPQNLSASRPQDRQFILSSKKLLLSDSGFYLCAWRGAIPAHEQYFGPGTRLTVT.